The entry below describes one T cell receptor (beta chain). No antigen is known for it. The CDR3 covers 14 residues. The V end lost 0 bases, the J end lost 4 bases, and 9 bases lay between the germline ends. From germline, CDR1 is LNHNV and CDR2 YYDKDF (reference sequence). Measured with immunoSEQ multiplex PCR; TCRdb has only the in-frame clones, and not every one. The data hold roughly 170,000 clones, with just under 95% observed a single time. The entry originates in a study of T cell responses to AZD1222 COVID-19 vaccine. Across the study: Second-dose recipients at about 4 or about 12 weeks were treated as one pooled group.

Study-wide results and caveats: Reports say nearly half of spike-specific TCRs go after unmutated variant regions. Of the AZD1222 recipients, only 5 or 6 were seropositive at baseline.

This receptor was taken from an adult in good health. Material: peripheral blood, obtained on day 0 of AZD1222 vaccination. This chain uses TRBV15 with TRBJ1-1; no clear D gene. The CDR3 DNA reads as TGTGCCACCAGCAGAGATCCGGGCATCACTGAAGCTTTCTTT. Protein sequence: CATSRDPGITEAFF.